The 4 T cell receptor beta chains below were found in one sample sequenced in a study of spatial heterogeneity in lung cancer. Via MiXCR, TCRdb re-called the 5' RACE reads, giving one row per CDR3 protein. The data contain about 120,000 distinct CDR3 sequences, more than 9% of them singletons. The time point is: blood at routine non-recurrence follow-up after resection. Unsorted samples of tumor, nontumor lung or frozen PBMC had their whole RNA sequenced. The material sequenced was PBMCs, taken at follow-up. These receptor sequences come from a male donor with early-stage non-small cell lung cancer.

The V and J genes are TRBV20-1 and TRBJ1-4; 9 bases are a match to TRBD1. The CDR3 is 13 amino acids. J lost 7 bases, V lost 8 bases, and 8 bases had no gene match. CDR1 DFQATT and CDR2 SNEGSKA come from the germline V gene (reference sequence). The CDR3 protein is CSTGTGRGEKLFF. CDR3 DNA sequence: TGCAGTACCGGGACAGGGAGGGGTGAAAAACTGTTTTTT.

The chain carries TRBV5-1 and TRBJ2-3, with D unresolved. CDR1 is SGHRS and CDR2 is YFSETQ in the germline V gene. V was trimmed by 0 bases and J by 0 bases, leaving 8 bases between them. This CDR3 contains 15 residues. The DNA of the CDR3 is TGCGCCAGCAGCTTGGTCCAAGGAAGCACAGATACGCAGTATTTT. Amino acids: CASSLVQGSTDTQYF.

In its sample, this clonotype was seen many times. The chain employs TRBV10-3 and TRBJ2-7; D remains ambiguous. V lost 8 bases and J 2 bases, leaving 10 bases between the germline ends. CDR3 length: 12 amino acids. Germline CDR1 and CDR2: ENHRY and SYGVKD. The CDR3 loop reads CAIGPRPYEQYF. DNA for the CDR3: TGTGCCATCGGGCCCAGGCCCTACGAGCAGTACTTC.

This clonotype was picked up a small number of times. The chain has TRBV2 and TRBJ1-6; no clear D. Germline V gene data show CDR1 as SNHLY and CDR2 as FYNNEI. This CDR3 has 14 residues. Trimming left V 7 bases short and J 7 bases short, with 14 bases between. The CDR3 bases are TGTGCCAGCAACCTGCAGAAGAAGAATTCACCCCTCCACTTT. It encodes CASNLQKKNSPLHF.